These 18 T cell receptor beta chains were all obtained from the same sample, sequenced in a study of long-term antiretroviral therapy in people with HIV. This was the immunoSEQ v3.0 assay at survey level. Some clones are missing from TCRdb's copy, which holds only in-frame ones; the method was immunoSEQ multiplex PCR. The sample holds about 14,000 clones; around four fifths are singletons and the top ten take around 21%. The sample was unsorted PBMCs, taken 1.3 years before starting antiretroviral therapy. The receptors were sampled from a man in his forties with HIV.

The V gene is TRBV6-1, the J gene TRBJ1-4, with no clear D. Per germline, CDR1 MNHNS and CDR2 SASEGT. V was shortened by 7 bases and J by 5 bases, with 11 bases between the two germline ends. The CDR3 is made up of 13 amino acids. This CDR3 reads CASNGRSNEKLFF. CDR3 bases: TGTGCCAGCAACGGCAGATCAAATGAAAAACTGTTTTTT.

The chain has TRBV6-5 and TRBJ2-7, with 9 bases identical to TRBD2. The trim removed 0 bases at V and 5 bases at J, leaving 8 bases unmatched. The CDR3 runs to 16 residues. Germline V CDR1 and CDR2: MNHEY, SVGAGI. Written as DNA, the CDR3 is TGTGCCAGCAGTTACTCGGGCGGGGGGGCGTTCCACGAGCAGTACTTC. This sequence encodes CASSYSGGGAFHEQYF.

The genes are TRBV5-1 and TRBJ2-1, with 8 bases that match TRBD1. Germline values: CDR1 SGHRS, CDR2 YFSETQ. The CDR3 totals 16 residues. Germline trimming cut 0 bases from V and 9 bases from J; bases unmatched to any gene: 11. The CDR3 sequence: CASSLASMGQAVEQFF. The CDR3 DNA follows: TGCGCCAGCAGCTTGGCCTCCATGGGACAGGCGGTTGAGCAGTTCTTC.

The rearrangement links TRBV5-1 to TRBJ2-1; maybe TRBD2 (5 bases). The CDR3 sequence is 16 residues long. Germline lookup yields CDR1 SGHRS and CDR2 YFSETQ. Trimming removed 4 bases from V and 0 bases from J, with 14 bases in between. This CDR3 is CASSGGLKSSYNEQFF. Written as DNA, the CDR3 is TGCGCCAGCAGCGGTGGACTGAAGAGCTCCTACAATGAGCAGTTCTTC.

The rearrangement links TRBV7-9 to TRBJ1-2; D is undetermined. The ends were cut back, 0 bases at V and 4 bases at J, with 18 bases in the middle. The CDR3 length is 17 residues. Germline values: CDR1 SEHNR, CDR2 FQNEAQ (reference sequence). This CDR3 is CASSLAQGPHGFYGYTF. Here the CDR3 DNA reads TGTGCCAGCAGCTTAGCGCAAGGGCCACACGGGTTCTATGGCTACACCTTC.

The chain uses TRBV2 and TRBJ1-2; TRBD1 is a possible D gene (6 bases). CDR3 length: 11 amino acids. Trimming pared 6 bases from V and 8 bases from J, leaving 10 bases between. Germline V lookup: CDR1 SNHLY, CDR2 FYNNEI. CDR3 loop: CASSGQGGYTF. The CDR3 DNA is TGTGCCAGCAGCGGTCAGGGGGGCTACACCTTC.

This clone was counted only a few times. Written as DNA, the CDR3 is TGTGCCAGCAGCTTAGCACGGTCAAGTCTCTCCTACGAGCAGTACTTC. This codes for CASSLARSSLSYEQYF. V is TRBV11-1 and J is TRBJ2-7, with D unresolved. The CDR3 spans 16 residues. The germline gives CDR1 SGHAT, CDR2 FQDESV (reference sequence). Trimming shortened V by 0 bases and J by 0 bases, and 12 bases separated the two germline ends. Full variable domain (outside the CDR3, taken from reference TRBV11-1 and TRBJ2-7): EAEVAQSPRYKITEKSQAVAFWCDPISGHATLYWYRQILGQGPELLVQFQDESVVDDSQLPKDRFSAERLKGVDSTLKIQPAELGDSAMYLCASSLARSSLSYEQYFGPGTRLTVT.

This chain joins TRBV29-1 and TRBJ2-7, with D perhaps TRBD2 (5 bases). V lost 1 base, J lost 2 bases, and 18 bases lay in between. Germline CDR1 and CDR2: SQVTM and ANQGSEA. There are 16 residues in the CDR3. The CDR3 loop reads CSVEGGTVPGTYEQYF. CDR3 DNA: TGCAGCGTTGAAGGAGGTACAGTACCCGGGACCTACGAGCAGTACTTC.

This chain links TRBV2 with TRBJ1-4; D might be TRBD1 (5 bases). The CDR3 has 15 amino acids. V was pared by 2 bases and J by 7 bases, with 14 bases between. Germline CDR1 SNHLY, CDR2 FYNNEI. The CDR3 sequence is CASSERAGWSEKLFF. In nucleotides, the CDR3 is TGTGCCAGCAGTGAACGGGCAGGGTGGAGTGAAAAACTGTTTTTT.

A few counts support this clone. The chain combines TRBV7-2 with TRBJ2-7, with 9 bases that match TRBD2. The V gene end was trimmed by 1 base and the J gene end by 5 bases; junction bases not matched to a gene: 9. This CDR3 has 16 amino acids. The germline gives CDR1 SGHTA, CDR2 FQGNSA. The CDR3 spells CASSLGGSGGTNEQYF. CDR3 sequence (DNA): TGTGCCAGCAGCTTAGGGGGTAGCGGGGGCACCAACGAGCAGTACTTC.

The V call is TRBV19, the J call TRBJ2-3; D uncertain. The CDR3 consists of 14 residues. V lost 8 bases and J 0 bases, leaving 12 bases between the germline ends. CDR1 LNHDA and CDR2 SQIVND come from the germline V gene (reference sequence). In DNA, the CDR3 is TGTGCCAGTTCTGAACAGATTAGCACAGATACGCAGTATTTT. Encoded protein: CASSEQISTDTQYF.

The V gene is TRBV11-2, the J gene TRBJ2-3; D possibly matches TRBD1 or TRBD2 (6 bases each). The V gene's germline CDR1 is SGHAT and CDR2 FQNNGV. Trimming cost V 2 bases and J 0 bases, with 15 bases left between them. The CDR3 extends over 17 amino acids. The CDR3 DNA sequence: TGTGCCAGCAGCTTAAGGGGGGACGAGCTTAGCACAGATACGCAGTATTTT. This gives the protein CASSLRGDELSTDTQYF.

This clone was picked up one time. The chain is built from TRBV6-6 and TRBJ2-1; 8 bases map to TRBD2. The CDR3 is 15 residues long. Per the germline V gene, CDR1 is MNHNY and CDR2 is SVGAGI (reference sequence). Losses at the gene ends were 8 bases for V and 3 bases for J; bases not matched to a gene: 9. CDR3 amino acids: CASRGGGQVYNEQFF. The CDR3 DNA sequence: TGTGCCAGCCGCGGCGGGGGGCAGGTCTACAATGAGCAGTTCTTC.

The gene calls are TRBV30 and TRBJ1-5, with no clear D. CDR3 length: 13 residues. The V end lost 1 base, the J end lost 3 bases, and 7 bases lay between the germline ends. CDR1 is GTSNPN and CDR2 is SVGIG in the germline V gene (reference sequence). CDR3 bases: TGTGCCTGGAGTGACACTTACAATCAGCCCCAGCATTTT. Amino acid sequence: CAWSDTYNQPQHF. Full variable domain (remainder filled in from reference TRBV30 and TRBJ1-5): SQTIHQWPATLVQPVGSPLSLECTVEGTSNPNLYWYRQAAGRGLQLLFYSVGIGQISSEVPQNLSASRPQDRQFILSSKKLLLSDSGFYLCAWSDTYNQPQHFGDGTRLSIL.

The chain couples TRBV19 to TRBJ1-1; 7 bases match TRBD1. The CDR3 is 15 amino acids. The germline V gene has CDR1 LNHDA and CDR2 SQIVND (reference sequence). The J segment lost 2 bases and the V segment lost 5 bases, leaving 8 bases of the junction unmatched. In nucleotides, the CDR3 is TGTGCCAGTAGTTTCTGGCAGGGGGGAAACACTGAAGCTTTCTTT. It specifies CASSFWQGGNTEAFF.

The chain combines TRBV5-6 with TRBJ2-7, with D possibly being TRBD2 (5 bases). The CDR3 sequence is 13 residues long. Germline values: CDR1 SGHDT, CDR2 YYEEEE. V was shortened by 2 bases and J by 2 bases, with 8 bases between the two germline ends. The CDR3 region is CASSFPGTYEQYF. In nucleotides, the CDR3 is TGTGCCAGCAGCTTCCCGGGAACCTACGAGCAGTACTTC.

This rearrangement joins TRBV5-6 to TRBJ2-7; 7 positions match TRBD1. V lost 3 bases and J lost 5; bases outside the gene matches: 8. Germline assignment: CDR1 SGHDT and CDR2 YYEEEE. This CDR3 region has 14 residues. As DNA, the CDR3 is TGTGCCAGCAGCTGGACAGGATTTATGGACGAGCAGTACTTC. Translated: CASSWTGFMDEQYF.

The chain combines TRBV30 with TRBJ1-6; D might be TRBD1 (5 bases). Germline assignment: CDR1 GTSNPN and CDR2 SVGIG (reference sequence). The CDR3 is made up of 13 amino acids. This CDR3 is CAGRADYNSPLHF. The CDR3 DNA follows: TGTGCTGGCAGGGCGGACTATAATTCACCCCTCCACTTT. The whole variable domain, filled in from reference TRBV30 and TRBJ1-6, reads SQTIHQWPATLVQPVGSPLSLECTVEGTSNPNLYWYRQAAGRGLQLLFYSVGIGQISSEVPQNLSASRPQDRQFILSSKKLLLSDSGFYLCAGRADYNSPLHFGNGTRLTVT.